The 11 T cell receptor beta chains presented below share a single source sample, sequenced in a study of cytomegalovirus exposure and HLA in healthy donors. Both 60 Vbeta primers and 13 Jbeta primers went into the PCR. Sequencing was performed with immunoSEQ multiplex PCR; in TCRdb, only in-frame clones are kept and a portion is missing. The table lists roughly 71,000 clones, over 70% of them singletons. Sequencing was carried out using PBMCs. Source of these receptors: a human donor in good health.

This clone occurred a few times. The sample has other DNA sequences that encode this CDR3 too. The CDR3 region is CASSLEDRAYEQYF. The CDR3 DNA reads TGTGCCAGCAGTTTAGAGGACAGAGCCTACGAGCAGTACTTC. The rearrangement joins TRBV6-1 to TRBJ2-7; D may be TRBD1 (6 bases). Germline lookup yields CDR1 MNHNS and CDR2 SASEGT. The length of the CDR3 is 14 residues. V was clipped by 5 bases and J by 2 bases, with 13 bases between them.

This clone was seen a single time. The rearrangement joins TRBV28 to TRBJ1-3; D call uncertain. CDR3 length equals 14 residues. Germline V gives CDR1 MDHEN, CDR2 SYDVKM. Trimming pared 2 bases from V and 9 bases from J, leaving 14 bases between. The CDR3 region has the DNA TGTGCCAGCAGTTTAACGGCCGGACTGGGCACCATATATTTT. Translation: CASSLTAGLGTIYF. Together with reference TRBV28 and TRBJ1-3, the CDR3 gives the full variable domain: DVKVTQSSRYLVKRTGEKVFLECVQDMDHENMFWYRQDPGLGLRLIYFSYDVKMKEKGDIPEGYSVSREKKERFSLILESASTNQTSMYLCASSLTAGLGTIYFGEGSWLTVV.

The chain recombines TRBV5-8 with TRBJ2-6, with D perhaps TRBD1 (6 bases). Germline CDR1 and CDR2: SGHTS and YDEGEE. The CDR3 has 18 amino acids. V was pared by 3 bases and J by 0 bases, with 16 bases between. CDR3: CASSSGTLANSGANVLTF. The CDR3 nucleotides read TGTGCCAGCAGCTCGGGGACATTAGCAAACTCTGGGGCCAACGTCCTGACTTTC.

This rearrangement joins TRBV28 to TRBJ1-5; D uncertain. Trimming stripped 8 bases from V and 1 base from J, with 6 bases between. The germline V gene has CDR1 MDHEN and CDR2 SYDVKM. The CDR3 has 12 residues. As DNA, the CDR3 is TGTGCCAGCCAGGCAAGCAATCAGCCCCAGCATTTT. It specifies CASQASNQPQHF.

The chain employs TRBV7-8 and TRBJ2-1, with D maybe TRBD1 (6 bases). The CDR3 covers 18 residues. Germline V gives CDR1 SGHVS, CDR2 FQNEAQ. V lost 0 bases, J lost 0 bases, and 15 bases lay in between. CDR3: CASSLAIPGVSSYNEQFF. In nucleotides, the CDR3 is TGTGCCAGCAGCTTAGCCATTCCAGGGGTAAGCTCCTACAATGAGCAGTTCTTC.

CDR3 sequence: CASSMVGTGGKGYTF. DNA for the CDR3: TGTGCCAGTAGTATGGTCGGGACAGGGGGCAAGGGCTACACCTTC. V gene TRBV19 combines with J gene TRBJ1-2, with TRBD1 matching over 12 bases. Per germline, CDR1 LNHDA and CDR2 SQIVND (reference sequence). There are 15 residues in the CDR3. V dropped 3 bases and J dropped 8; count of bases not matched to a gene: 7.

This clone showed up just a few times. The chain employs TRBV9 and TRBJ1-4; a weak D match, TRBD1 (5 bases). CDR3 length: 16 residues. From germline, CDR1 is SGDLS and CDR2 YYNGEE. V was pared by 3 bases and J by 4 bases, with 16 bases between. CDR3 sequence: CASSDGGREFNEKLFF. DNA of the CDR3: TGTGCCAGCAGCGATGGGGGACGGGAGTTTAATGAAAAACTGTTTTTT.

This clone was recorded once. The rearrangement uses TRBV5-8 and TRBJ2-4; D remains unclear. Trimming left V 2 bases short and J 0 bases short, with 12 bases between. This CDR3 has 16 residues. Germline values: CDR1 SGHTS, CDR2 YDEGEE. The CDR3 nucleotides are TGTGCCAGCAGCTTATACGCGTTACTAGCCAAAAACATTCAGTACTTC. This encodes CASSLYALLAKNIQYF.

This clone was seen a few times. The rearrangement uses TRBV10-3 and TRBJ2-5, with D unclear. Germline assignment: CDR1 ENHRY and CDR2 SYGVKD. The CDR3 contains 13 residues. V dropped 4 bases and J dropped 2 bases, with 8 bases sitting between them. The CDR3 sequence is CAISVLRQETQYF. The CDR3 DNA follows: TGTGCCATCAGTGTGTTGCGGCAAGAGACCCAGTACTTC.

J is TRBJ2-7 and V is TRBV5-6; TRBD2 matches 9 bases. CDR1 is SGHDT, CDR2 YYEEEE, per germline. This CDR3 region has 15 residues. J lost 4 bases, V lost 4 bases, and 9 bases had no gene match. This CDR3 is CASSPIAGERYEQYF. The DNA for the CDR3 is TGTGCCAGCAGCCCAATAGCGGGAGAACGGTACGAGCAGTACTTC.

Worth noting for this clone: In the same sample, other DNA sequences code for this CDR3. V gene TRBV28 combines with J gene TRBJ2-1; D is uncertain. The germline gives CDR1 MDHEN, CDR2 SYDVKM. This CDR3 spans 12 amino acids. The germline V and J ends were trimmed by 1 base and 4 bases, with 2 bases remaining between them. The CDR3 DNA is TGTGCCAGCAGTTTATCTTACAATGAGCAGTTCTTC. Its protein product is CASSLSYNEQFF.